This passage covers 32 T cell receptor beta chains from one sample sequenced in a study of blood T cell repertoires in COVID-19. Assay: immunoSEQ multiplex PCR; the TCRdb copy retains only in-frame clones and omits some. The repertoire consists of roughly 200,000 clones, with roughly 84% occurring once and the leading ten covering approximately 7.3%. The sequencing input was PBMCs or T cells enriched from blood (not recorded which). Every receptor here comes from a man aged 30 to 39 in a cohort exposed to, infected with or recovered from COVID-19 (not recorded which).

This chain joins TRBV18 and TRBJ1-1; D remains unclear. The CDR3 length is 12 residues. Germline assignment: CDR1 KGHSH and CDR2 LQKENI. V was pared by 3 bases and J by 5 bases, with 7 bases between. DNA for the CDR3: TGTGCCAGCTCACCTGGGAGAACTGAAGCTTTCTTT. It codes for CASSPGRTEAFF.

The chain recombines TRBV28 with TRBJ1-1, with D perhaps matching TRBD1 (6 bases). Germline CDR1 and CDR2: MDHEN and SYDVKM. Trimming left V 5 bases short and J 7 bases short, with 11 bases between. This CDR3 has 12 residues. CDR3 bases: TGTGCCAGCAGTGCCACAGGGTATGAAGCTTTCTTT. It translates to CASSATGYEAFF.

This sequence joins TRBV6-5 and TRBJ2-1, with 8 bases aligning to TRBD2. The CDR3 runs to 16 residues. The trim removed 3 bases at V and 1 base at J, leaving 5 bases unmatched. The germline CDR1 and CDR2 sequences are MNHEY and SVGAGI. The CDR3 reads CASSYSGIGSYNEQFF. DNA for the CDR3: TGTGCCAGCAGTTATAGCGGGATAGGGTCCTACAATGAGCAGTTCTTC.

The CDR3 region is CASIARRTPTDTQYF. CDR3 DNA: TGTGCCAGCATCGCACGGCGGACTCCCACAGATACGCAGTATTTT. V and J are TRBV28 and TRBJ2-3; tentatively, D is TRBD2 (5 bases). The germline V and J ends were trimmed by 7 bases and 2 bases, with 16 bases remaining between them. Looked up from germline, CDR1 is MDHEN and CDR2 is SYDVKM. The CDR3 is 15 residues long.

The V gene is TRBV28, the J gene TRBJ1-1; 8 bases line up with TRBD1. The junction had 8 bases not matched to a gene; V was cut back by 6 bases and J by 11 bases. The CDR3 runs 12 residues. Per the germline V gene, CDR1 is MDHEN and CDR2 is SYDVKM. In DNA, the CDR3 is TGTGCCAGCAGATTCACAGGGGGGTATGCTTTCTTT. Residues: CASRFTGGYAFF.

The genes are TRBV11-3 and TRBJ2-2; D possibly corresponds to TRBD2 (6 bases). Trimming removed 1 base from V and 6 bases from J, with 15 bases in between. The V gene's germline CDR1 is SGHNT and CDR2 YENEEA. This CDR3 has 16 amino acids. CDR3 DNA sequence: TGTGCCAGCAGCTTAGCCTTAGGCGGAGGGTCCGGGGAGCTGTTTTTT. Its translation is CASSLALGGGSGELFF. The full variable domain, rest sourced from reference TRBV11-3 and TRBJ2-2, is EAGVVQSPRYKIIEKKQPVAFWCNPISGHNTLYWYLQNLGQGPELLIRYENEEAVDDSQLPKDRFSAERLKGVDSTLKIQPAELGDSAVYLCASSLALGGGSGELFFGEGSRLTVL.

The CDR3 loop reads CATSEGRVGTDTQYF. CDR3 bases: TGTGCCACCAGCGAAGGGAGAGTAGGGACAGATACGCAGTATTTT. This chain connects TRBV15 to TRBJ2-3, with a weak D call TRBD2 (5 bases). The CDR3 spans 15 residues. Trimming shortened V by 5 bases and J by 3 bases, and 15 bases separated the two germline ends. CDR1 is LNHNV and CDR2 is YYDKDF in the germline V gene (reference sequence).

The DNA of the CDR3 is TGTGCCAGCAGTATGACGGGAGATACGCAGTATTTT. Translating gives CASSMTGDTQYF. The chain is built from TRBV6-5 and TRBJ2-3; unclear D gene. The CDR3 loop spans 12 amino acids. Germline V lookup: CDR1 MNHEY, CDR2 SVGAGI. Trimming took 5 bases from V and 5 from J, leaving 8 bases between them.

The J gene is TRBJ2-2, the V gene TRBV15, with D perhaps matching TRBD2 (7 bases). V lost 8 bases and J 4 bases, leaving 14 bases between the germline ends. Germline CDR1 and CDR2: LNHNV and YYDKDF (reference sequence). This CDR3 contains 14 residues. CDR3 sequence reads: CATESGGGTGELFF. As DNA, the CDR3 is TGTGCCACCGAGTCGGGGGGCGGCACCGGGGAGCTGTTTTTT. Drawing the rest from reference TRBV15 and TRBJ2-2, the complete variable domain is DAMVIQNPRYQVTQFGKPVTLSCSQTLNHNVMYWYQQKSSQAPKLLFHYYDKDFNNEADTPDNFQSRRPNTSFCFLDIRSPGLGDTAMYLCATESGGGTGELFFGEGSRLTVL.

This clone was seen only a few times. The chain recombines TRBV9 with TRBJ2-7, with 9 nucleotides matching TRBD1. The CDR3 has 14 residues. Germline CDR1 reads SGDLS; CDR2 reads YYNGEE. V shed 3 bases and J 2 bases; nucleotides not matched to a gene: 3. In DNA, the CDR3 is TGTGCCAGCAGCGGCGGGACAGGGACCTACGAGCAGTACTTC. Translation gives CASSGGTGTYEQYF. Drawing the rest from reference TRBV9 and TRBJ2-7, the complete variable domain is DSGVTQTPKHLITATGQRVTLRCSPRSGDLSVYWYQQSLDQGLQFLIQYYNGEERAKGNILERFSAQQFPDLHSELNLSSLELGDSALYFCASSGGTGTYEQYFGPGTRLTVT.

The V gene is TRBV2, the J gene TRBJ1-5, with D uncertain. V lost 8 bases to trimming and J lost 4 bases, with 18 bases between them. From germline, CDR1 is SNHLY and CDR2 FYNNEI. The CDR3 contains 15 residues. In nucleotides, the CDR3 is TGTGCCAGCCGGTTAAGGGAGGTAAGAAATCAGCCCCAGCATTTT. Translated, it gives CASRLREVRNQPQHF.

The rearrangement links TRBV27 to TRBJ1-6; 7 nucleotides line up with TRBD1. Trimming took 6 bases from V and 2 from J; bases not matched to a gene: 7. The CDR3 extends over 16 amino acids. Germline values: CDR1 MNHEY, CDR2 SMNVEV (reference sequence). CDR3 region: CASRLRGLTYNSPLHF. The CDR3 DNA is TGTGCCAGCAGACTTAGGGGGCTTACCTATAATTCACCCCTCCACTTT.

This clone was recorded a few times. CDR3 region: CASSQDNSGSEKLFF. The CDR3 DNA follows: TGCGCCAGCAGCCAAGATAATTCGGGGTCTGAAAAACTGTTTTTT. The chain joins TRBV4-3 to TRBJ1-4, with D unclear. The V gene's germline CDR1 is LGHNA and CDR2 YSLEER. V dropped 0 bases and J dropped 7 bases, with 12 bases sitting between them. There are 15 residues in the CDR3.

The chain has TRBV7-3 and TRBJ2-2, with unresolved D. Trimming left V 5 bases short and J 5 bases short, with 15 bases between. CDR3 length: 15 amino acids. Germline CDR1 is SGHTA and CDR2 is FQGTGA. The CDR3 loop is CASSPSPQRTGELFF. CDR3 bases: TGTGCCAGCAGCCCGTCCCCCCAGAGGACCGGGGAGCTGTTTTTT. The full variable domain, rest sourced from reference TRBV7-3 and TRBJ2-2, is GAGVSQTPSNKVTEKGKYVELRCDPISGHTALYWYRQSLGQGPEFLIYFQGTGAADDSGLPNDRFFAVRPEGSVSTLKIQRTERGDSAVYLCASSPSPQRTGELFFGEGSRLTVL.

In nucleotides, the CDR3 is TGTGCCAGCAGTTACCTCACCGGACAGGGCGGGGACGAGCAGTACTTC. Protein: CASSYLTGQGGDEQYF. The gene calls are TRBV6-5 and TRBJ2-7, with 8 nucleotides matching TRBD1. Trimming took 2 bases from V and 5 from J; bases not matched to a gene: 11. Germline V lookup: CDR1 MNHEY, CDR2 SVGAGI. The CDR3 runs to 16 residues.

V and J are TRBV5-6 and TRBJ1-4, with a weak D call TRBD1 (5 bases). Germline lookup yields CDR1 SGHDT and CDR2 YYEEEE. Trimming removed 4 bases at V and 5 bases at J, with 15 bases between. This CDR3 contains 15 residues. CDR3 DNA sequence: TGTGCCAGCAGCCCCGGGGGAGGCACCAATGAAAAACTGTTTTTT. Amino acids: CASSPGGGTNEKLFF.

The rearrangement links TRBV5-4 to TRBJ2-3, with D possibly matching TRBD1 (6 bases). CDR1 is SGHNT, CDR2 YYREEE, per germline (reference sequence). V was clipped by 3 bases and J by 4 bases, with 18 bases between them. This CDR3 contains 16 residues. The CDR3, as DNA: TGTGCCAGCAGCTCGGACAGAGCCAGCAGGGCAGATACGCAGTATTTT. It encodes CASSSDRASRADTQYF.

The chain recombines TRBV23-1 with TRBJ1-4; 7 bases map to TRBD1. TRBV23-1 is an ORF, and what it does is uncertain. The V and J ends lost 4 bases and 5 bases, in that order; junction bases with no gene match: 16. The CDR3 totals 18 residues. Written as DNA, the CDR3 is TGCGCCAGCAGTCCTGGGAAAATCGGGGACAGCCCCAATGAAAAACTGTTTTTT. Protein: CASSPGKIGDSPNEKLFF.

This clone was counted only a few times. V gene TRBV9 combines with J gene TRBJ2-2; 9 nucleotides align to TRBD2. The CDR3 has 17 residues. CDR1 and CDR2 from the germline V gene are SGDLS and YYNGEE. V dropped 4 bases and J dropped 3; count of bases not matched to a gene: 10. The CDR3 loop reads CASSQGISGSYTGELFF. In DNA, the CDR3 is TGTGCCAGCAGCCAAGGTATTAGCGGGAGCTACACCGGGGAGCTGTTTTTT.

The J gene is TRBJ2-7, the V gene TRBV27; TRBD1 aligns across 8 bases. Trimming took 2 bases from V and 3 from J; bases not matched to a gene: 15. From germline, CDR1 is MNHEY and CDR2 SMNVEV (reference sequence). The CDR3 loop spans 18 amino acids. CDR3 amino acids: CASSLLGDRGPEIYEQYF. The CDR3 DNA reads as TGTGCCAGCAGTTTACTTGGAGACAGGGGCCCCGAGATCTACGAGCAGTACTTC.

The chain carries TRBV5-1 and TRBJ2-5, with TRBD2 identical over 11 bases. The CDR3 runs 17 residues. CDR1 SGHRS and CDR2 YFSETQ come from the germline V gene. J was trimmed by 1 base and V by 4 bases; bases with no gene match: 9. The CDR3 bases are TGCGCCAGCAGCGCCCCGCCGGGACTAGCGGCCCAAGAGACCCAGTACTTC. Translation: CASSAPPGLAAQETQYF.

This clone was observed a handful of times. The CDR3 is CASSRGHRGFGNTIYF. DNA for the CDR3: TGCGCCAGCAGCCGGGGGCACAGGGGCTTTGGAAACACCATATATTTT. This chain joins TRBV10-2 and TRBJ1-3, with 7 nucleotides matching TRBD1. This CDR3 spans 16 amino acids. V trimming: 6 bases; J trimming: 3 bases; junction bases outside the gene matches: 11. Germline CDR1 reads WSHSY; CDR2 reads SAAADI.

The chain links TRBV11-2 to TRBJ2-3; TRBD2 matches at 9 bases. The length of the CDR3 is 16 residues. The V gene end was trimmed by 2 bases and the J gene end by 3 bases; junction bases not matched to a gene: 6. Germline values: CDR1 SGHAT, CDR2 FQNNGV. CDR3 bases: TGTGCCAGCAGCTTAAGCGCGGGAGGGGGTACAGATACGCAGTATTTT. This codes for CASSLSAGGGTDTQYF.

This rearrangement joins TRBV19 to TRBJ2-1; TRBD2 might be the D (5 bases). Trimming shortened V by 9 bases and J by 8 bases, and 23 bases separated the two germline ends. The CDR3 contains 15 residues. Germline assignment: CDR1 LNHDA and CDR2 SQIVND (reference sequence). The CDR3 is CASTSISGSKDEQFF. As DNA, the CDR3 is TGTGCCAGCACCTCAATTTCGGGGTCCAAGGATGAGCAGTTCTTC.

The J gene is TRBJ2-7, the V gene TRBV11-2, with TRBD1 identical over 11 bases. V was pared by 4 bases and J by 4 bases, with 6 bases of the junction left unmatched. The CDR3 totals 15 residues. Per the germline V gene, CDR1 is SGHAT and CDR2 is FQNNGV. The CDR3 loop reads CASSSRDRGTYEQYF. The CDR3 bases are TGTGCCAGCAGCTCCAGGGACAGGGGGACGTACGAGCAGTACTTC.

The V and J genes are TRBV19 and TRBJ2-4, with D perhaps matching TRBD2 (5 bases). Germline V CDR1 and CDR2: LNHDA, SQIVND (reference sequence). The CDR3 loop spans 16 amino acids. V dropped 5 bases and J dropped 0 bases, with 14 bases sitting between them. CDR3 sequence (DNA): TGTGCCAGTAGTGCGGGCAGGCTCATAGCCAAAAACATTCAGTACTTC. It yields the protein CASSAGRLIAKNIQYF.

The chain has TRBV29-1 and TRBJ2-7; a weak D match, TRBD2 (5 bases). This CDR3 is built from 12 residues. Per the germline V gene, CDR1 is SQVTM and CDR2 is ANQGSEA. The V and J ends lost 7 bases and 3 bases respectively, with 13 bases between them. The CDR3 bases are TGCAGCGCCTACGGACTGCGCTACGAGCAGTACTTC. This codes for CSAYGLRYEQYF.

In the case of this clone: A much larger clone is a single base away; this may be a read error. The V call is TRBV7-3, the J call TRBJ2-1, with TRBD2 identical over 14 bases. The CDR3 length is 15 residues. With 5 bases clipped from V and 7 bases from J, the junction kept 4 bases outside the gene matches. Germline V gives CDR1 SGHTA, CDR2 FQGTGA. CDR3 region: CASSPGLAGVNEQFF. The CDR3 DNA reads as TGTGCCAGCAGCCCGGGACTAGCGGGAGTAAATGAGCAGTTCTTC.

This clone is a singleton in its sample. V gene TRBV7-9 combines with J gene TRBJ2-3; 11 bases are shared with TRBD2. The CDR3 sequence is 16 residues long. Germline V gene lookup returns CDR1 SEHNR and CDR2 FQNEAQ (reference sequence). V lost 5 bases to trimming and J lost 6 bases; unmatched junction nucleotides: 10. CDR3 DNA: TGTGCCAGCAGCCCTGCCAGGGCTAGCGGGAGGGATACGCAGTATTTT. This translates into CASSPARASGRDTQYF.

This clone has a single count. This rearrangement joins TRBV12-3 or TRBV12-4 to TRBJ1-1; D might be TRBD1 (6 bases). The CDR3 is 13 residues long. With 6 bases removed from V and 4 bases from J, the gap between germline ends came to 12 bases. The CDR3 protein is CASRNGGATEAFF. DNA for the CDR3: TGTGCCAGCAGGAACGGGGGGGCCACTGAAGCTTTCTTT.

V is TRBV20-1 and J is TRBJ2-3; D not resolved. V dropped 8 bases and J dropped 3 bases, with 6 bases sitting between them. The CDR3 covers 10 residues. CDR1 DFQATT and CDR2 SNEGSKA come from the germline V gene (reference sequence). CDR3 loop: CSPRTDTQYF. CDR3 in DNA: TGCAGTCCGAGAACAGATACGCAGTATTTT.

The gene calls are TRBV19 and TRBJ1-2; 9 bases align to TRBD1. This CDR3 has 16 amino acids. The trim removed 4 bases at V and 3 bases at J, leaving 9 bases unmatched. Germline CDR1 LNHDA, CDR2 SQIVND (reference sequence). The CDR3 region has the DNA TGTGCCAGTAGTACCGGACAGGGGTCTTTTGACTATGGCTACACCTTC. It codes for CASSTGQGSFDYGYTF.